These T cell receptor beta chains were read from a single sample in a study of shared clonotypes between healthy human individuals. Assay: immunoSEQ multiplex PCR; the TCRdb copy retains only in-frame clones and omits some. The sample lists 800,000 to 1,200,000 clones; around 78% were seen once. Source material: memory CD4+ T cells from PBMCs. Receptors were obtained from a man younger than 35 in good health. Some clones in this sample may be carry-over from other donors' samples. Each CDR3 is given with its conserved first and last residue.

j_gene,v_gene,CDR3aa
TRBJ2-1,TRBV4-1,CASSQGGYNEQFF
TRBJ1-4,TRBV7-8,CASSFGAINEKLFF
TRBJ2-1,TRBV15,CATSRDPPQATPSSYNEQFF
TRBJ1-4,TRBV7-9,CASSSGPGTGGGKLFF
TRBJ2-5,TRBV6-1,CASSESLWASWETQYF
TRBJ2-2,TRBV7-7,CASSPRDRGRGTGELFF
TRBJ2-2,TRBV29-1,CSAGTSSDTGELFF
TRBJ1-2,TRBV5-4,CASSFYRTNYGYTF
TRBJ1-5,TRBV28,CASSLVGKGSNQPQHF
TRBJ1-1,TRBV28,CASSPEYSNTEAFF
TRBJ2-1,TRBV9,CASSALRDRGNEQFF
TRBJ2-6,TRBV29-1,CSVTGTGFGANVLTF
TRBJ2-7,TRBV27,CASSSGTSGREQYF
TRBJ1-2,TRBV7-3,CASSDDTGTYGYTF
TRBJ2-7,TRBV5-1,CASSLGFYEQYF
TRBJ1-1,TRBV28,CASGGRVNTEAFF
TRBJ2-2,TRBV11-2,CASSFPRAPGELFF
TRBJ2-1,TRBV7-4,CASRPVLAGASNEQFF
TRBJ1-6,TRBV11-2,CASSSAGRGSYNSPLHF
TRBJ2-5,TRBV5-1,CASSLGMQETQYF
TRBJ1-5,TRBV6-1,CASTGTAKNNQPQHF
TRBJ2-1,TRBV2,CASSGQRNEQFF